Following are 10 T cell receptor beta chains from one sample sequenced in a study of blood T cell repertoires in COVID-19. The assay was immunoSEQ multiplex PCR, and TCRdb's table has in-frame clones only and misses some. In the table there are about 130,000 clones, around 83% of which are singletons. Source material: PBMCs or T cells enriched from blood (not recorded which). These receptors all stem from a middle-aged man who had recovered from COVID-19.

The chain joins TRBV4-1 to TRBJ1-2; D not resolved. Germline V gives CDR1 MGHRA, CDR2 YSYEKL. This CDR3 is built from 14 residues. Trimming removed 1 base from V and 1 base from J, with 7 bases in between. The CDR3 bases are TGCGCCAGCAGCCAAGCTGGGAGTAACTATGGCTACACCTTC. It translates to CASSQAGSNYGYTF.

This chain links TRBV19 with TRBJ2-3; 9 bases align to TRBD1. The CDR3 sequence is 16 residues long. The germline V gene encodes CDR1 LNHDA and CDR2 SQIVND (reference sequence). V lost 3 bases, J lost 1 base, and 5 bases stayed unmatched. As DNA, the CDR3 is TGTGCCAGTAGTATGGGGACAGGGTCGGGCACAGATACGCAGTATTTT. Its protein is CASSMGTGSGTDTQYF.

V is TRBV14 and J is TRBJ2-5, with 11 positions matching TRBD2. Germline V gene lookup returns CDR1 SGHDN and CDR2 FVKESK. The junction had 5 bases not matched to a gene; V was cut back by 6 bases and J by 2 bases. The CDR3 is 15 amino acids. The CDR3 here is CASRLAGAPQETQYF. In DNA form, the CDR3 reads TGTGCCAGCAGACTAGCGGGGGCTCCTCAAGAGACCCAGTACTTC.

This chain links TRBV28 with TRBJ2-1; 8 bases match TRBD2. V lost 5 bases and J lost 6; bases outside the gene matches: 15. From germline, CDR1 is MDHEN and CDR2 SYDVKM. This CDR3 has 17 amino acids. The CDR3 bases are TGTGCCAGCAGTCCGATCTCCCGCGGGGGGCCCTCCAATGAGCAGTTCTTC. It encodes CASSPISRGGPSNEQFF. Together with reference TRBV28 and TRBJ2-1, the CDR3 gives the full variable domain: DVKVTQSSRYLVKRTGEKVFLECVQDMDHENMFWYRQDPGLGLRLIYFSYDVKMKEKGDIPEGYSVSREKKERFSLILESASTNQTSMYLCASSPISRGGPSNEQFFGPGTRLTVL.

This clone was seen just once. The chain combines TRBV6-5 with TRBJ2-2, with 7 bases aligning to TRBD1. Germline V gives CDR1 MNHEY, CDR2 SVGAGI. V lost 7 bases and J lost 6; bases outside the gene matches: 2. The CDR3 is made up of 12 amino acids. CDR3 residues: CASNRGSGELFF. The CDR3 coding sequence is TGTGCCAGCAACAGGGGTTCCGGGGAGCTGTTTTTT.

Remarks on this clone: At one boundary the junction diverges from the germline segment, which might be a read error. This chain connects TRBV7-3 to TRBJ2-2; perhaps TRBD2 as D (6 bases). Germline CDR1 reads SGHTA; CDR2 reads FQGTGA. The CDR3 is made up of 18 amino acids. The CDR3 is CASSLKGGGSTNTGELFF. DNA for the CDR3: TGTGCCAGCAGTTTAAAGGGAGGTGGCAGCACGAACACCGGGGAGCTGTTTTTT.

This sequence joins TRBV7-8 and TRBJ1-4; D possibly corresponds to TRBD1 (6 bases). V dropped 5 bases and J dropped 4 bases, with 11 bases sitting between them. In germline, CDR1 is SGHVS, CDR2 FQNEAQ. This CDR3 contains 14 residues. The CDR3 bases are TGTGCCAGCAGCGCAGGACAGCTTAATGAAAAACTGTTTTTT. The encoded protein is CASSAGQLNEKLFF.

The V call is TRBV2, the J call TRBJ2-1; TRBD1 agrees at 10 bases. The germline V gene has CDR1 SNHLY and CDR2 FYNNEI. V gave up 6 bases and J gave up 6 bases; unmatched junction bases: 5. The CDR3 runs 14 residues. CDR3 in amino acids: CASSARTGGNEQFF. The CDR3, as DNA: TGTGCCAGCAGCGCCCGGACAGGGGGCAATGAGCAGTTCTTC.

The chain links TRBV10-3 to TRBJ2-7, with D tentatively TRBD1 (6 bases). V was trimmed by 10 bases and J by 5 bases, leaving 15 bases between them. Germline V gives CDR1 ENHRY, CDR2 SYGVKD. The CDR3 covers 12 residues. The CDR3, as DNA: TGTGCCACCACGCCAGGGGACCACGAGCAGTACTTC. It translates to CATTPGDHEQYF.

This chain uses TRBV27 with TRBJ2-2; 9 bases map to TRBD1. V shed 3 bases and J 4 bases; nucleotides not matched to a gene: 3. The CDR3 consists of 15 residues. CDR1 is MNHEY and CDR2 is SMNVEV in the germline V gene (reference sequence). CDR3 nucleotide sequence: TGTGCCAGCAGTTTCCGGACAGGGGCCACCGGGGAGCTGTTTTTT. This encodes CASSFRTGATGELFF.